This T cell receptor beta chain was identified in a study of human thymus T cells. General observations from the study: Thymic repertoires from unrelated individuals overlapped highly, related research reported. Among thymic and blood repertoires, usage of V and J genes appeared biased.

Thymic resections from corrective heart surgery supplied the tissue. The sample donors, healthy Finnish infants, were having corrective surgery for congenital heart defects. Worth noting for this clone: The antigen remains unidentified.

The germline gives CDR1 SGHDT, CDR2 YYEEEE. The J segment lost 7 bases and the V segment lost 4 bases, leaving 16 bases of the junction unmatched. The CDR3 is 18 residues long. Sequencing was performed with immunoSEQ multiplex PCR; in TCRdb, only in-frame clones are kept and a portion is missing. The table records some 80,000 clones, around 96% of them present only once. This sequence joins TRBV5-6 and TRBJ1-6; 8 bases fit TRBD1. The receptor was isolated from a boy under three years old with a congenital heart defect but otherwise immunologically healthy. Sequencing was done on a sample of thymus tissue. DNA for the CDR3: TGTGCCAGCAGCAGTGACAGGGGATCGAATATCGTGAATTCACCCCTCCACTTT. Its translation: CASSSDRGSNIVNSPLHF.